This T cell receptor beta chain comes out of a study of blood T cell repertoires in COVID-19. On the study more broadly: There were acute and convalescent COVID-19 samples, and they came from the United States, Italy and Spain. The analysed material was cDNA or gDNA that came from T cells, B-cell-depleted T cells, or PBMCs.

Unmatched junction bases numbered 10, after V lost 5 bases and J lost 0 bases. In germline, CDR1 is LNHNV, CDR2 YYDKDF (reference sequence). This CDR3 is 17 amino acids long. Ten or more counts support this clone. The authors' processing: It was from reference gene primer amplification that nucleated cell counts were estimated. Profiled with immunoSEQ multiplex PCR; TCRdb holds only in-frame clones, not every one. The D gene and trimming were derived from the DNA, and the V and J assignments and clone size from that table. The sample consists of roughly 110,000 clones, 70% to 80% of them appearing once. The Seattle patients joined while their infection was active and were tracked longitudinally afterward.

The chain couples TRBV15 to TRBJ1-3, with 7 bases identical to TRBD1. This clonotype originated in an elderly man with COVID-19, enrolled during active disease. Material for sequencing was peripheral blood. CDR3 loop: CATSRGIRDSSGNTIYF. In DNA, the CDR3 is TGTGCCACCAGCCGAGGGATCCGGGACAGCTCTGGAAACACCATATATTTT.